This record concerns one T cell receptor beta chain sequence. Its antigen remains unidentified. The method was immunoSEQ multiplex PCR; TCRdb's version includes in-frame clones alone and lacks a portion of them. Of about 51,000 clones listed, 60% to 85% are singletons. Germline lookup yields CDR1 GTSNPN and CDR2 SVGIG (reference sequence). The CDR3 contains 14 residues. This specimen belongs to a study of a mutant IDH1 vaccine in newly diagnosed glioma. Overall study context: Before enrollment, the patients had been treated with radiotherapy alone, temozolomide alone, or both together. Most of them had received both. General observations from the study: Apparently, pseudoprogression bore no relation to changes among the top peripheral T cell clonotypes. Immune responses induced by the vaccine were seen in 80% to 95% of patients, spanning multiple MHC alleles.

Time point of the sample: baseline, week 1 (first vaccination visit). Treatment indicated: pre-vaccination baseline after standard-of-care therapy. New astrocytomas of WHO grade 3 or 4 that were IDH1-mutant and ATRX-lost were found in the donors. The receptor was isolated from a woman aged 35 to 49 with glioma. Specimen: PBMCs, collected from a glioma patient treated with radiotherapy, temozolomide or both. This chain joins TRBV30 and TRBJ2-6; D uncertain. CDR3 protein: CACRPASGANVLTF. CDR3 nucleotides: TGTGCTTGCCGTCCTGCCTCTGGGGCCAACGTCCTGACTTTC.